This T cell receptor (beta chain) was observed in a study of breast tumors, draining lymph nodes, adjacent tissues. Regarding the study as a whole: Compared with lymph nodes, tumors were less diverse; compared with nontumor tissue, more. Most tumor T cells seemingly derive from lymph node, then expand in tumor.

TCRdb re-derived calls from the multiplex PCR reads in MiXCR, one entry per CDR3 protein. The table has 12,000 or so distinct CDR3 sequences, approximately 55% seen once. This clonotype appeared a few times. Antigen unknown. With 3 bases removed from V and 5 bases from J, the gap between germline ends came to 17 bases. This CDR3 region has 15 residues. In germline, CDR1 is SGHRS, CDR2 YFSETQ. The sample comprised breast tumor tissue. The chain has TRBV5-1 and TRBJ2-5; no reliable D call. The sequence came from a female donor with breast cancer. Some clones in this sample may be carry-over from other donors' samples. CDR3 amino acids: CASSWLDPGRETQYF. The CDR3 DNA reads as TGCGCCAGCAGCTGGCTTGACCCCGGTCGGGAGACCCAGTACTTC.